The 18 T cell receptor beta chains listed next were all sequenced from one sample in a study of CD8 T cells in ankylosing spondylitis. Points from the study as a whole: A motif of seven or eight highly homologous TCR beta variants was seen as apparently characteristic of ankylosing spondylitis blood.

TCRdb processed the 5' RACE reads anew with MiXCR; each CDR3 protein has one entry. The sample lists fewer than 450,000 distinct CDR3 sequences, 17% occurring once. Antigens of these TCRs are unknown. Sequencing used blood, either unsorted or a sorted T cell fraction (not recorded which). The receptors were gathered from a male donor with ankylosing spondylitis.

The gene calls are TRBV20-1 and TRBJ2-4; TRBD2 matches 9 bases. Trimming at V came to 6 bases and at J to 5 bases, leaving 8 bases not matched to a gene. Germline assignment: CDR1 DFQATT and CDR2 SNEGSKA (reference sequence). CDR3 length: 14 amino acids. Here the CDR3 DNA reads TGCAGTGCCCGCATCCGGACTAGCGAAAACATTCAGTACTTC. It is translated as CSARIRTSENIQYF.

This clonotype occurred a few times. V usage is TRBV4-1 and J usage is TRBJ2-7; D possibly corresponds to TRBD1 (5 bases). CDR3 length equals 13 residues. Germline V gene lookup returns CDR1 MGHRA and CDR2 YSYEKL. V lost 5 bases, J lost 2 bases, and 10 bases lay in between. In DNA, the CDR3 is TGCGCCAGCAGCTTGGACATGACCTACGAGCAGTACTTC. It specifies CASSLDMTYEQYF.

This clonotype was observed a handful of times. The CDR3 sequence is CSARASLASDTQYF. CDR3 nucleotides: TGCAGTGCTAGAGCGAGTCTAGCGTCGGATACGCAGTATTTT. The chain carries TRBV20-1 and TRBJ2-3, with TRBD2 as a possible D gene (6 bases). The V gene lost 1 base and the J gene lost 6 bases, with 14 bases spanning the gap. Germline-derived CDR1 and CDR2 are DFQATT and SNEGSKA (reference sequence). The CDR3 length is 14 residues.

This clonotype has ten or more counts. CDR3 sequence (DNA): TGTGCCAGCAGCATCCGCCCCAGTAGCACTGAAGCTTTCTTT. Translation: CASSIRPSSTEAFF. The genes are TRBV11-2 and TRBJ1-1; D uncertain. The CDR3 loop spans 14 amino acids. V dropped 5 bases and J dropped 4 bases, with 14 bases sitting between them. In germline, CDR1 is SGHAT, CDR2 FQNNGV.

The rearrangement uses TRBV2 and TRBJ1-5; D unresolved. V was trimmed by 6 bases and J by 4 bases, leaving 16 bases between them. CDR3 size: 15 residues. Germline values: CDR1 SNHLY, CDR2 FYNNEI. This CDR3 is CASSARHQNNQPQHF. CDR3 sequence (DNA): TGTGCCAGCAGCGCTCGACACCAAAATAATCAGCCCCAGCATTTT.

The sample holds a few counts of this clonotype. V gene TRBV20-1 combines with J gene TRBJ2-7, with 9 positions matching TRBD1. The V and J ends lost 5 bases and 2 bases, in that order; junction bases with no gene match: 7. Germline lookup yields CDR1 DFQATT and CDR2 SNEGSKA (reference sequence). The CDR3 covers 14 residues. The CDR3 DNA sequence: TGCAGTGCTTTAAGGACAGGGGTTCCCTACGAGCAGTACTTC. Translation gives CSALRTGVPYEQYF.

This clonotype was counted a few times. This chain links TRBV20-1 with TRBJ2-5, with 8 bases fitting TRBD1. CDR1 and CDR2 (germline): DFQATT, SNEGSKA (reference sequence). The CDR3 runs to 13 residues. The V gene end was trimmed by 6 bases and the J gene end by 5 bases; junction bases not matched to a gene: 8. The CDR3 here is CSATGQGWETQYF. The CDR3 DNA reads TGCAGTGCCACTGGACAGGGCTGGGAGACCCAGTACTTC.

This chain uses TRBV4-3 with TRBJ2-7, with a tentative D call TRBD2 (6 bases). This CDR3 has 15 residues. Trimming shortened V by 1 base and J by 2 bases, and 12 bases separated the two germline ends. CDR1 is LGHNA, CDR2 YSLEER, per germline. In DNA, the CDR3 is TGCGCCAGCAGCCAAGGGAGGGTCTCGGCCTACGAGCAGTACTTC. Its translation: CASSQGRVSAYEQYF.

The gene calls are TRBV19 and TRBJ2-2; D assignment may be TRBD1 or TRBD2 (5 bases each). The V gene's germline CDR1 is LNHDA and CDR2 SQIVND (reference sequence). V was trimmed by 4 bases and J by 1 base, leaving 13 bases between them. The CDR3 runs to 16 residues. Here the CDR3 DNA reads TGTGCCAGTAGTAGTCGGGGACCACTGAACACCGGGGAGCTGTTTTTT. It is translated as CASSSRGPLNTGELFF.

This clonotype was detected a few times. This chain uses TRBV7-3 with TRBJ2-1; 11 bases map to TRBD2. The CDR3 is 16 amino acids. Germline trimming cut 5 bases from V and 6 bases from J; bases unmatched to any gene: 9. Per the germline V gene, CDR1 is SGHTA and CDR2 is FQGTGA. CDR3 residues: CASSTQGLAATNEQFF. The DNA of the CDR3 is TGTGCCAGCAGCACCCAGGGACTAGCGGCAACCAATGAGCAGTTCTTC.

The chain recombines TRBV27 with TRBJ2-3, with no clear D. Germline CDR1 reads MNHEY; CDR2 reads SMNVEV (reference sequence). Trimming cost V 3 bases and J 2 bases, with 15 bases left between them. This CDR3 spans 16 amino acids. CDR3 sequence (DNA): TGTGCCAGCAGTTTCAGAGCGAGATATCCCACAGATACGCAGTATTTT. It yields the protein CASSFRARYPTDTQYF.

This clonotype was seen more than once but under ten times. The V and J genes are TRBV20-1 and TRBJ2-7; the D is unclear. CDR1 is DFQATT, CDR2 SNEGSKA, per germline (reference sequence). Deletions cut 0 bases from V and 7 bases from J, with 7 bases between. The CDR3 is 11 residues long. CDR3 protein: CSARDRGEQYF. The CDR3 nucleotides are TGCAGTGCTAGAGATCGAGGAGAGCAGTACTTC.

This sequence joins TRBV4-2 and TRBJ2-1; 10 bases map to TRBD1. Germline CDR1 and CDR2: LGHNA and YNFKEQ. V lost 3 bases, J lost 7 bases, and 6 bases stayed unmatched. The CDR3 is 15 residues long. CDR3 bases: TGTGCCAGCAGCCAGCCGGGACAGGGGACTAATGAGCAGTTCTTC. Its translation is CASSQPGQGTNEQFF.

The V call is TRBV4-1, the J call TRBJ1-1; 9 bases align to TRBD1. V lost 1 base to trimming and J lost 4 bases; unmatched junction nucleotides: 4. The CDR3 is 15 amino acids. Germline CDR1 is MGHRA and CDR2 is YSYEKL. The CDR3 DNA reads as TGCGCCAGCAGCCAAGGAAGGGACAGGGCCACTGAAGCTTTCTTT. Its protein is CASSQGRDRATEAFF.

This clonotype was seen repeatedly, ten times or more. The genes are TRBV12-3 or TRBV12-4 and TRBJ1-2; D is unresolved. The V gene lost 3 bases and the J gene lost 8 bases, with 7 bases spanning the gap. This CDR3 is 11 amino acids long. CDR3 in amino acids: CASSFLDGYTF. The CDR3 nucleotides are TGTGCCAGCAGTTTTTTGGACGGCTACACCTTC.

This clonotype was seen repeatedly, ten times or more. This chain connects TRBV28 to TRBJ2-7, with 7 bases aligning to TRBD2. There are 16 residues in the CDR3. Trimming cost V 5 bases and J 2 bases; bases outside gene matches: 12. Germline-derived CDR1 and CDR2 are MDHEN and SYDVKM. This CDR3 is CASSQRVLAAPYEQYF. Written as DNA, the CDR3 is TGTGCCAGCAGTCAAAGGGTGCTAGCGGCTCCCTACGAGCAGTACTTC.

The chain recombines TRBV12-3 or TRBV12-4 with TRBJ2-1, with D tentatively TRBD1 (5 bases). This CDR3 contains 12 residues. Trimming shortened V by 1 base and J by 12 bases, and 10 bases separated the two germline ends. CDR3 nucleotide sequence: TGTGCCAGCAGTTTAGAGGGGATTTGGCAGTTCTTC. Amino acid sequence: CASSLEGIWQFF.

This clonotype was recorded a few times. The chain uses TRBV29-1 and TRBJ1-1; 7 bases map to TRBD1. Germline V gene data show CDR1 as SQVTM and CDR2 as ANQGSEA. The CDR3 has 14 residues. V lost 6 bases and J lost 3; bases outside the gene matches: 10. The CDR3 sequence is CSVPQGIRDTEAFF. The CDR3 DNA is TGCAGCGTCCCACAGGGGATTCGGGACACTGAAGCTTTCTTT.